The clone carrying this TCR beta chain was seen many times. Its antigen remains unidentified. The sample belongs to a study of human T cells and chemical hapten exposure. Broader study findings: Healthy individuals' immune responses may differ from those of donors, who had alopecia. TCRs at high frequency, those above 1 in 1000, did not change with DPC sensitization.

The CDR3 is 12 amino acids. Germline V gene lookup returns CDR1 MNHEY and CDR2 SMNVEV (reference sequence). V dropped 3 bases and J dropped 1 base, with 3 bases sitting between them. Time point here: patch test 2, 6 weeks after DPC sensitization. Documented treatment: therapeutic diphenylcyclopropenone sensitization with weekly scalp DPC. Individual cDNA molecules received unique molecular identifiers in the library. TCRdb reprocessed the RACE reads with MiXCR, giving one entry per CDR3 protein. The sample carries roughly 140,000 distinct CDR3 sequences, about 11% recorded once. The chain joins TRBV27 to TRBJ1-2, with D hard to call. The sequences come from whole blood, collected in connection with sensitization to the hapten diphenylcyclopropenone (DPC). This sequence was found in a woman aged 50 to 60 with alopecia areata. Some clones in this sample may be carry-over from other donors' samples. The CDR3 coding sequence is TGTGCCAGCAGTTTGGGTAACTATGGCTACACCTTC. Protein: CASSLGNYGYTF.